The 22 T cell receptor beta chains in this list originate from one sample, sequenced in a study of control samples from healthy donors and cancer patients. The table came from immunoSEQ multiplex PCR; TCRdb's copy has only in-frame clones and leaves some out. Of under 150,000 clones listed, just under 90% are singletons. Sequencing was carried out using PBMCs. These receptors were obtained from a man aged 50-60 years with head and neck cancer.

V usage is TRBV7-8 and J usage is TRBJ1-5; possibly TRBD1 for D (6 bases). Trimming removed 5 bases from V and 3 bases from J, with 17 bases in between. Germline CDR1 and CDR2: SGHVS and FQNEAQ. The CDR3 runs 16 residues. The CDR3 loop is CASSLTMTGHNQPQHF. The CDR3 DNA reads TGTGCCAGCAGCCTCACCATGACAGGTCACAATCAGCCCCAGCATTTT.

The genes are TRBV7-9 and TRBJ2-1; D may be TRBD2 (7 bases). The germline V and J ends were trimmed by 8 bases and 0 bases, with 11 bases remaining between them. Germline assignment: CDR1 SEHNR and CDR2 FQNEAQ (reference sequence). The CDR3 covers 14 residues. In DNA form, the CDR3 reads TGTGCCAGCGGGAGGGGGGGCTCCTACAATGAGCAGTTCTTC. Its protein product is CASGRGGSYNEQFF.

The sample holds a few counts of this clone. The chain couples TRBV2 to TRBJ1-1, with D possibly TRBD1 on 5 matching bases. In germline, CDR1 is SNHLY, CDR2 FYNNEI. Trimming shortened V by 6 bases and J by 8 bases, and 16 bases separated the two germline ends. CDR3 length equals 13 residues. This CDR3 is CASSVLGAGEAFF. The CDR3 DNA follows: TGTGCCAGCAGCGTTCTCGGGGCAGGAGAAGCTTTCTTT.

This chain connects TRBV28 to TRBJ1-2, with D unresolved. The CDR3 runs to 14 residues. Germline V gives CDR1 MDHEN, CDR2 SYDVKM. V was trimmed by 3 bases and J by 0 bases, leaving 8 bases between them. This CDR3 reads CASSLGVANYGYTF. CDR3 sequence (DNA): TGTGCCAGCAGTTTGGGAGTAGCTAACTATGGCTACACCTTC.

The rearrangement uses TRBV18 and TRBJ1-3; tentative D call: TRBD1 (5 bases). The CDR3 loop spans 16 amino acids. CDR1 is KGHSH, CDR2 LQKENI, per germline. Trimming left V 3 bases short and J 0 bases short, with 12 bases between. Here the CDR3 reads CASSPRDGLSGNTIYF. The CDR3 nucleotides are TGTGCCAGCTCACCGAGGGACGGACTCTCTGGAAACACCATATATTTT.

As concerns this clone: Other DNA variants within this sample encode the same CDR3. This sequence joins TRBV18 and TRBJ1-1, with 8 bases that match TRBD1. Trimming at V came to 6 bases and at J to 1 base, leaving 4 bases not matched to a gene. CDR1 KGHSH and CDR2 LQKENI come from the germline V gene. The CDR3 runs 14 residues. The CDR3 DNA reads TGTGCCAGCTCGTCGACAGGGGAGAACACTGAAGCTTTCTTT. It encodes CASSSTGENTEAFF.

This chain links TRBV15 with TRBJ1-3, with a possible D match to TRBD1 (6 bases). The CDR3 runs to 16 residues. Germline V gene sequence: CDR1 LNHNV, CDR2 YYDKDF (reference sequence). V gave up 3 bases and J gave up 2 bases, with 14 bases separating them. The CDR3: CATSRQRGVTGNTIYF. CDR3 DNA sequence: TGTGCCACCAGCAGGCAGAGGGGGGTAACTGGAAACACCATATATTTT.

This chain uses TRBV11-3 with TRBJ2-1; D might be TRBD2 (5 bases). Trimming took off 5 bases at V and 8 bases at J, with 10 bases between the two ends. Germline values: CDR1 SGHNT, CDR2 YENEEA. The CDR3 has 12 residues. CDR3: CASSRDGDEQFF. The DNA of the CDR3 is TGTGCCAGCAGCCGAGACGGGGATGAGCAGTTCTTC.

The rearrangement uses TRBV7-9 and TRBJ1-2; D remains unclear. V shed 0 bases and J shed 4 bases, with 15 bases lying between them. CDR1 and CDR2 from the germline V gene are SEHNR and FQNEAQ (reference sequence). The CDR3 is made up of 16 amino acids. The CDR3 is CASSLAGVGQAYGYTF. In DNA, the CDR3 is TGTGCCAGCAGCTTAGCTGGGGTCGGGCAGGCCTATGGCTACACCTTC.

The rearrangement joins TRBV2 to TRBJ2-1; 9 bases align to TRBD1. Trimming took 7 bases from V and 5 from J; bases not matched to a gene: 6. The germline gives CDR1 SNHLY, CDR2 FYNNEI. The CDR3 runs to 14 residues. CDR3 amino acids: CASTGTGYDNEQFF. Written as DNA, the CDR3 is TGTGCCAGCACCGGGACAGGGTATGACAATGAGCAGTTCTTC.

This chain connects TRBV28 to TRBJ2-1; TRBD2 aligns across 10 bases. The germline CDR1 and CDR2 sequences are MDHEN and SYDVKM. Losses at the gene ends were 1 base for V and 6 bases for J; bases not matched to a gene: 6. The CDR3 extends over 16 amino acids. CDR3 DNA: TGTGCCAGCAGTTTATATCTAGCGGGGGTGTCCAATGAGCAGTTCTTC. As protein: CASSLYLAGVSNEQFF.

This clone was observed a single time. The chain combines TRBV7-2 with TRBJ2-3; D unclear. The CDR3 has 16 amino acids. Per germline, CDR1 SGHTA and CDR2 FQGNSA. Trimming shortened V by 2 bases and J by 2 bases, and 14 bases separated the two germline ends. CDR3 region: CASSLQPGFPTDTQYF. The CDR3, as DNA: TGTGCCAGCAGCTTACAACCTGGTTTCCCCACAGATACGCAGTATTTT.

This clone has a single count. The chain combines TRBV13 with TRBJ1-1; 9 nucleotides match TRBD1. The J segment lost 6 bases and the V segment lost 1 base, leaving 6 bases of the junction unmatched. The CDR3 is 15 amino acids. Germline CDR1 and CDR2: PRHDT and FYEKMQ (reference sequence). CDR3 nucleotides: TGTGCCAGCAGCTTAGAGGGACAGGGATGGGCTGAAGCTTTCTTT. This sequence encodes CASSLEGQGWAEAFF.

The genes are TRBV27 and TRBJ2-6; 7 bases are shared with TRBD2. Unmatched junction bases numbered 7, after V lost 0 bases and J lost 2 bases. CDR1 is MNHEY and CDR2 is SMNVEV in the germline V gene (reference sequence). The CDR3 has 18 amino acids. CDR3 DNA sequence: TGTGCCAGCAGTTTATCGTTGTGGGAGGGACCTGGGGCCAACGTCCTGACTTTC. Residues: CASSLSLWEGPGANVLTF.

This clone was observed once. This chain connects TRBV27 to TRBJ2-1; D gene ambiguous. Germline CDR1 MNHEY, CDR2 SMNVEV (reference sequence). CDR3 size: 12 residues. Trimming took off 5 bases at V and 9 bases at J, with 11 bases between the two ends. Written as DNA, the CDR3 is TGTGCCAGCAGTCCAGGTCGGGCTGAGCAGTTCTTC. Its translation: CASSPGRAEQFF.

The chain combines TRBV6-5 with TRBJ1-2; D perhaps matches TRBD1 (5 bases). V lost 8 bases and J 1 base, leaving 17 bases between the germline ends. From germline, CDR1 is MNHEY and CDR2 SVGAGI. CDR3 size: 15 residues. CDR3 loop: CASGASFGGNYGYTF. In DNA, the CDR3 is TGTGCCAGCGGGGCGTCTTTCGGGGGTAACTATGGCTACACCTTC.

The chain joins TRBV5-1 to TRBJ1-1; 7 nucleotides match TRBD1. This CDR3 comprises 14 residues. V was pared by 4 bases and J by 4 bases, with 7 bases of the junction left unmatched. Germline assignment: CDR1 SGHRS and CDR2 YFSETQ. The CDR3 DNA sequence: TGCGCCAGCAGCCCCCCGCAGGGGGGCACTGAAGCTTTCTTT. This gives the protein CASSPPQGGTEAFF.

The chain recombines TRBV6-5 with TRBJ2-2, with D tentatively TRBD2 (6 bases). CDR1 is MNHEY, CDR2 SVGAGI, per germline. Trimming took 7 bases from V and 6 from J, leaving 15 bases between them. This CDR3 has 14 amino acids. CDR3 region: CASMLAGPPGELFF. The CDR3 DNA sequence: TGTGCCAGCATGTTGGCGGGGCCTCCCGGGGAGCTGTTTTTT.

CDR3 sequence reads: CASSLSTPNTNEQFF. The CDR3 bases are TGTGCCAGCAGTTTATCAACTCCTAATACCAATGAGCAGTTCTTC. V and J are TRBV27 and TRBJ2-1; no clear D. The CDR3 runs to 15 residues. V lost 0 bases, J lost 6 bases, and 12 bases lay in between. CDR1 and CDR2 (germline): MNHEY, SMNVEV (reference sequence).

This rearrangement joins TRBV18 to TRBJ1-4, with a weak D call TRBD1 (5 bases). The CDR3 sequence is 13 residues long. Germline CDR1 KGHSH, CDR2 LQKENI. The V end was cut by 3 bases, the J end by 12 bases, with 14 bases between. As DNA, the CDR3 is TGTGCCAGCTCACCGGACATTAACGGGGAACTGTTTTTT. It encodes CASSPDINGELFF.

V usage is TRBV29-1 and J usage is TRBJ2-2; maybe TRBD1 (6 bases). Germline assignment: CDR1 SQVTM and CDR2 ANQGSEA. Between the trimmed V and J ends, which lost 3 bases and 0 bases, there was a span of 11 bases. The CDR3 contains 15 residues. The CDR3 is CSVEARGSNTGELFF. The CDR3 region has the DNA TGCAGCGTTGAGGCCAGGGGTTCGAACACCGGGGAGCTGTTTTTT.

The chain employs TRBV28 and TRBJ1-2; TRBD1 agrees at 8 bases. V lost 5 bases to trimming and J lost 4 bases; unmatched junction nucleotides: 6. Germline assignment: CDR1 MDHEN and CDR2 SYDVKM. CDR3 length: 14 amino acids. CDR3 DNA sequence: TGTGCCAGCAGTAGAGACGGGACAGGCTATGGCTACACCTTC. It encodes CASSRDGTGYGYTF.